Given below is one T cell receptor beta chain in context. The antigen is not known. Investigators sorted each CD8+ T cell subset in triplicate, taking around 290,000 cells each time. This entry is derived from a study of CXCR3-negative and CXCR3-positive naive CD8 T cells. Study-level results: Compared with CXCR3-negative naive cells, CXCR3-positive naive cells showed more hydrophobic TRB CDR3s. Naive CXCR3-negative and CXCR3-positive cells had similar TRBV-TRBJ usage; memory differed.

The authors prepared UMI-labeled TRB cDNA libraries by 5' RACE. From its re-call of the 5' RACE reads, TCRdb lists each CDR3 protein once, without DNA. The specimen's table records about 62,000 distinct CDR3 sequences. This CDR3 is built from 15 residues. CDR1 is SGHTA and CDR2 is FQGTGA in the germline V gene. The rearrangement links TRBV7-3 to TRBJ2-5; TCRdb reports TRBD1, a call that lacks DNA to check it against. Sequencing was performed on naive CXCR3- CD8+ T cells from blood. Subset meaning: CD45RO-CCR7+CD27+CD95- naive CD8+ T cells lacking CXCR3 (TNR3-). This TCR was sampled from a human donor in good health. Some clones in this sample may be carry-over from other donors' samples. CDR3 amino acids: CASSLGGGDQETQYF.